The subject of this entry is one T cell receptor beta chain. Unmatched junction bases numbered 5, after V lost 5 bases and J lost 1 base. Germline values: CDR1 SGDLS, CDR2 YYNGEE. This CDR3 spans 14 amino acids. The sample comes from a study of blood T cell repertoires in COVID-19. Study in general: There were acute and convalescent COVID-19 samples, and they came from the United States, Italy and Spain.

Profiling relied on immunoSEQ multiplex PCR, and the TCRdb table lists in-frame clones only, not all of them. The sample lists about 74,000 clones, around 86% occurring once. The receptor was isolated from an elderly woman with active or convalescent COVID-19. The chain employs TRBV9 and TRBJ1-2, with 7 nucleotides matching TRBD1. The specimen sequenced was peripheral blood. CDR3 in amino acids: CASSPGQNNYGYTF. CDR3 coding DNA: TGTGCCAGCAGTCCGGGACAGAATAACTATGGCTACACCTTC.